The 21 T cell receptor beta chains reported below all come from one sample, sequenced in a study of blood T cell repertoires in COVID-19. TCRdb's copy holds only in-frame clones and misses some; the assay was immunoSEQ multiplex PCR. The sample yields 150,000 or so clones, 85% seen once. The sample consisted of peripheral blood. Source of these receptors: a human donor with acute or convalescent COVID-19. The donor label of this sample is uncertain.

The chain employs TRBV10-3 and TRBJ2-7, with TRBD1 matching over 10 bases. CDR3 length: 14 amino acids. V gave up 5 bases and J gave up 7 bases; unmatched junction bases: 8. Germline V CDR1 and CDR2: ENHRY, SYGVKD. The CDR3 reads CAISPRDRGWEQYF. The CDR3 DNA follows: TGTGCCATCAGTCCCCGGGACAGGGGATGGGAGCAGTACTTC.

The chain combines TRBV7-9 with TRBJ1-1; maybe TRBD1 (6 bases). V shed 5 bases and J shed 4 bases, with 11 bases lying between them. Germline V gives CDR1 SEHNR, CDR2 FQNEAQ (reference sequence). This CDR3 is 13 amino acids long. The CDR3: CASSVQGFTEAFF. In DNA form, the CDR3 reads TGTGCCAGCAGCGTACAGGGTTTCACTGAAGCTTTCTTT.

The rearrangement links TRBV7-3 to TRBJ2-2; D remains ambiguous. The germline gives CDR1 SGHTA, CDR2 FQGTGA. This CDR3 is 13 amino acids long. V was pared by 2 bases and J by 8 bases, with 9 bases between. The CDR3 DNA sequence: TGTGCCAGCAGCTTAGCCCTCGAGGGGGAGCTGTTTTTT. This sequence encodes CASSLALEGELFF.

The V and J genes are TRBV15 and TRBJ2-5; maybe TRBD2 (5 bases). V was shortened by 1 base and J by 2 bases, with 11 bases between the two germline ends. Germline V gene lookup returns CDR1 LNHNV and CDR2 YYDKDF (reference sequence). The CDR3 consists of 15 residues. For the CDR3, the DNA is TGTGCCACCAGCAGAGGAAACTCGGGACAAGAGACCCAGTACTTC. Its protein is CATSRGNSGQETQYF.

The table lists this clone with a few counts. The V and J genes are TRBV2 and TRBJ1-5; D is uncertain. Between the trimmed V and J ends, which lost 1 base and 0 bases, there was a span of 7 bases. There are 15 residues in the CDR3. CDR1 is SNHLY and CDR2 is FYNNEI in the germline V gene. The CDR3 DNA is TGTGCCAGCAGTGAAGGGTCACATAGCAATCAGCCCCAGCATTTT. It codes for CASSEGSHSNQPQHF.

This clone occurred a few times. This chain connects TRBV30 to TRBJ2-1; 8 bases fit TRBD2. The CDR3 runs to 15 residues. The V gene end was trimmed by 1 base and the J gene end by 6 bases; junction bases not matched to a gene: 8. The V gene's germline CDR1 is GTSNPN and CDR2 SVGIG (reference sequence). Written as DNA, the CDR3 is TGTGCCTGGAGTGAAACCGGGACTAGGATCAATGAGCAGTTCTTC. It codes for CAWSETGTRINEQFF.

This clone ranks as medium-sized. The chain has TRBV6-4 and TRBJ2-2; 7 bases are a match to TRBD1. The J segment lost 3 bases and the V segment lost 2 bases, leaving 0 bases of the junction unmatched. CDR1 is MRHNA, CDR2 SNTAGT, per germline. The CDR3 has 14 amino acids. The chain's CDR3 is CASSDDRDTGELFF. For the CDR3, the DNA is TGTGCCAGCAGTGACGACAGGGACACCGGGGAGCTGTTTTTT.

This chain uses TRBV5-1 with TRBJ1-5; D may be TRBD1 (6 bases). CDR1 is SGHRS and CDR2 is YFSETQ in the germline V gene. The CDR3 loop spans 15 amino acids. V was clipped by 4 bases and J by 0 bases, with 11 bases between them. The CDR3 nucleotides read TGCGCCAGCAGCGAACAGGGTAATAGCAATCAGCCCCAGCATTTT. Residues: CASSEQGNSNQPQHF.

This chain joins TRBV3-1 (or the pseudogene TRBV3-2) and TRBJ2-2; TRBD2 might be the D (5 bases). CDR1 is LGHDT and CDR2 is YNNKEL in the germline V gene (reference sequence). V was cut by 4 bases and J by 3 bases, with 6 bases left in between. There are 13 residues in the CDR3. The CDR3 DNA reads TGTGCCAGCAGCCTCGGGGACACCGGGGAGCTGTTTTTT. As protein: CASSLGDTGELFF.

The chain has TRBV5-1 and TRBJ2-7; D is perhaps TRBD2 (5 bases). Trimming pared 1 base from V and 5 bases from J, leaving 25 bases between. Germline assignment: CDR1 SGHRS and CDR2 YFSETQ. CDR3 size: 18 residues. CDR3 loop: CASSLTGSPDPITNEQYF. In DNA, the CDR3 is TGCGCCAGCAGCTTGACGGGGTCGCCCGACCCCATAACAAACGAGCAGTACTTC.

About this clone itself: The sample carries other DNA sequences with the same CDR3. CDR3 in amino acids: CAWSGGRAYEQYF. The CDR3 coding sequence is TGTGCCTGGAGCGGGGGGAGGGCCTACGAGCAGTACTTC. The V gene is TRBV30, the J gene TRBJ2-7, with 7 bases that match TRBD2. Germline assignment: CDR1 GTSNPN and CDR2 SVGIG (reference sequence). This CDR3 is built from 13 residues. V dropped 3 bases and J dropped 2; count of bases not matched to a gene: 4.

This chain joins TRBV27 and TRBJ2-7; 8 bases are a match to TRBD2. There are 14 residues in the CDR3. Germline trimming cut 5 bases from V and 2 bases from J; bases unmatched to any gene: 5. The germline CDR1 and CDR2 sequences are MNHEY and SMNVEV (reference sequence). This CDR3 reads CASSKSGGPYEQYF. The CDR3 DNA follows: TGTGCCAGCAGTAAGAGCGGGGGACCCTACGAGCAGTACTTC.

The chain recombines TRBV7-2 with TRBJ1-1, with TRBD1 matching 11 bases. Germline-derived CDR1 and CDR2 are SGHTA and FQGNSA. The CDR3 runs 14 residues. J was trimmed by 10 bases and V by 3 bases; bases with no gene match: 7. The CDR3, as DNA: TGTGCCAGCAGCTTTGGGACAGGGGGAGTGTCAGCTTTCTTT. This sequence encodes CASSFGTGGVSAFF. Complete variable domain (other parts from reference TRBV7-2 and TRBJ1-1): GAGVSQSPSNKVTEKGKDVELRCDPISGHTALYWYRQSLGQGLEFLIYFQGNSAPDKSGLPSDRFSAERTGGSVSTLTIQRTQQEDSAVYLCASSFGTGGVSAFFGQGTRLTVV.

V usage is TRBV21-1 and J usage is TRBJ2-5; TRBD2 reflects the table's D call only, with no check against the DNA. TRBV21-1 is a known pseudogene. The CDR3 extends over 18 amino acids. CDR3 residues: CASSLTSGGAFFVETQYF. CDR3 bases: TGTGCCAGCAGCCTGACTAGCGGGGGGGCCTTTTTCGTAGAGACCCAGTACTTC.

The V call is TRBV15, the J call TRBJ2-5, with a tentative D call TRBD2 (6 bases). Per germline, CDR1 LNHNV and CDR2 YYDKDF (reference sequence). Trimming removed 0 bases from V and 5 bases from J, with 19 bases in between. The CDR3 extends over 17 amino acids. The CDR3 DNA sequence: TGTGCCACCAGCAGAGACCCCTCGGGGAGGTTAGACGAGACCCAGTACTTC. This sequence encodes CATSRDPSGRLDETQYF.

The DNA for the CDR3 is TGTGCCAGCAGTAGGACAGGAGTATCCACAGATACGCAGTATTTT. Protein product: CASSRTGVSTDTQYF. The chain joins TRBV28 to TRBJ2-3, with TRBD1 identical over 7 bases. CDR1 is MDHEN and CDR2 is SYDVKM in the germline V gene. V dropped 5 bases and J dropped 2; count of bases not matched to a gene: 7. CDR3 length: 15 residues.

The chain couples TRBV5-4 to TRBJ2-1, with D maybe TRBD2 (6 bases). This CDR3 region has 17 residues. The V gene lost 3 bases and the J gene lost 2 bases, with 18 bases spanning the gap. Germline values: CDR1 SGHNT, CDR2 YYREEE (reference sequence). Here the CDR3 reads CASSSALAATTYNEQFF. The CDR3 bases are TGTGCCAGCAGCTCCGCCTTAGCGGCGACAACCTACAATGAGCAGTTCTTC.

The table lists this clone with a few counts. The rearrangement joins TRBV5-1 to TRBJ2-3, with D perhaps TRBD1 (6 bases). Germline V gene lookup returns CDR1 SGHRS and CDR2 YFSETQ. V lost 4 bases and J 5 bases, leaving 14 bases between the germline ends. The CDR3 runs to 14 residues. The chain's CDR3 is CASSARDKGDTQYF. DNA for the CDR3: TGCGCCAGCAGCGCCCGGGACAAGGGAGATACGCAGTATTTT.

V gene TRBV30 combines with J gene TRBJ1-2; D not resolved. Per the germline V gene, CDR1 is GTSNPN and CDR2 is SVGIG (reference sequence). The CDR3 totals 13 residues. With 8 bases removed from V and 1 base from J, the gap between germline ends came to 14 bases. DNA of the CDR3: TGTGCCCCCCCGCGGGTCAATAACTATGGCTACACCTTC. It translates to CAPPRVNNYGYTF.

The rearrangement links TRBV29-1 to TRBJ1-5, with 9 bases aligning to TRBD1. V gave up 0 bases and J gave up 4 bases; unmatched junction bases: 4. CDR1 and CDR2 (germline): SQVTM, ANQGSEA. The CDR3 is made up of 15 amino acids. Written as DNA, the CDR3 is TGCAGCGTTGAAGAAGGGGGGACAGGGAATCAGCCCCAGCATTTT. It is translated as CSVEEGGTGNQPQHF.

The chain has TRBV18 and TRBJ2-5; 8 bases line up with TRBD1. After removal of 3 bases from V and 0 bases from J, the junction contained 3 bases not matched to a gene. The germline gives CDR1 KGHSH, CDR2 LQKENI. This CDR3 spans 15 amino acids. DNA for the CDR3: TGTGCCAGCTCACCCCTACAGGGGGACCAAGAGACCCAGTACTTC. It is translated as CASSPLQGDQETQYF. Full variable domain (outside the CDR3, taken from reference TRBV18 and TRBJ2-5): NAGVMQNPRHLVRRRGQEARLRCSPMKGHSHVYWYRQLPEEGLKFMVYLQKENIIDESGMPKERFSAEFPKEGPSILRIQQVVRGDSAAYFCASSPLQGDQETQYFGPGTRLLVL.